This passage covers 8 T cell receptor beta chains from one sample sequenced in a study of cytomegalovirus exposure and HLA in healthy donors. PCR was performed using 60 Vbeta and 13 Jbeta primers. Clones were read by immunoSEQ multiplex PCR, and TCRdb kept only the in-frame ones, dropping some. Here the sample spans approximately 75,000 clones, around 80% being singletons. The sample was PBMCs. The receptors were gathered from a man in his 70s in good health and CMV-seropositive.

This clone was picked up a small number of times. The CDR3 bases are TGTGCCAGCGGGACTAGCGGCTACGAGCAGTACTTC. Protein sequence: CASGTSGYEQYF. This chain connects TRBV6-1 to TRBJ2-7; 11 nucleotides align to TRBD2. Per germline, CDR1 MNHNS and CDR2 SASEGT. The CDR3 loop spans 12 amino acids. Trimming removed 8 bases from V and 3 bases from J; junction bases left unmatched: 0.

In DNA, the CDR3 is TGTGCCAGCTCCGGACAGGCGAGGACCTACGAGCAGTACTTC. This translates into CASSGQARTYEQYF. The rearrangement links TRBV2 to TRBJ2-7, with 7 bases that match TRBD1. The J segment lost 2 bases and the V segment lost 8 bases, leaving 9 bases of the junction unmatched. The CDR3 has 14 amino acids. Germline assignment: CDR1 SNHLY and CDR2 FYNNEI.

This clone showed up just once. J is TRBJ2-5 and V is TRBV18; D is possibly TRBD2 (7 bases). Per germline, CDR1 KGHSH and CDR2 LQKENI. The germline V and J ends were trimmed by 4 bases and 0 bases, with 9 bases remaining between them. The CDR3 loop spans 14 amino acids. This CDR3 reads CASSQGGHQETQYF. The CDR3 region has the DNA TGTGCCAGCTCACAGGGGGGGCACCAAGAGACCCAGTACTTC.

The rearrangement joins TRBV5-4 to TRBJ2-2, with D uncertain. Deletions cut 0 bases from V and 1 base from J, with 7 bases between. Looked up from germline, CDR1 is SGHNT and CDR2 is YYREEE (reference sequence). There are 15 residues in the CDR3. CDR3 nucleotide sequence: TGTGCCAGCAGCTTGGTATCGGGGAACACCGGGGAGCTGTTTTTT. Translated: CASSLVSGNTGELFF.

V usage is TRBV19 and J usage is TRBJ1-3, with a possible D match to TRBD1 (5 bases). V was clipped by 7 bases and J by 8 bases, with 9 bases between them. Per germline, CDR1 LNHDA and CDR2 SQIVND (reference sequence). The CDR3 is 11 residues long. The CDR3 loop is CASTQGYTIYF. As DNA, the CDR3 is TGTGCCAGTACTCAGGGTTACACCATATATTTT.

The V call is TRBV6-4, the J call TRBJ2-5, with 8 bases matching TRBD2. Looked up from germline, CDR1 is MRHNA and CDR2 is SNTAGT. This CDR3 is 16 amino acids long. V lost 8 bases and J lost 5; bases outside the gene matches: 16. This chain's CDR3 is CASSYREGSFGETQYF. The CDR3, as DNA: TGTGCCAGCTCATACCGGGAGGGGTCCTTTGGGGAGACCCAGTACTTC.

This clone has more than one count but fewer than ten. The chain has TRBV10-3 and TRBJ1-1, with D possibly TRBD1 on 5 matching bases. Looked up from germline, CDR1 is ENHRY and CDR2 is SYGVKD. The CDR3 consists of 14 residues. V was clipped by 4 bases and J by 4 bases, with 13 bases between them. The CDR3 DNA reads TGTGCCATCAGTGCCCCAGGGAAGGGCACTGAAGCTTTCTTT. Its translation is CAISAPGKGTEAFF.

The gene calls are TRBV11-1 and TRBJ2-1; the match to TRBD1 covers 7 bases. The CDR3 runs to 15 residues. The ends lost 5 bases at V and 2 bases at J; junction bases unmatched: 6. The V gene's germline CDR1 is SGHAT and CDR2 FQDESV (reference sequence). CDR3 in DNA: TGTGCCAGCAGCCAAGACAGGGTGGCCTACAATGAGCAGTTCTTC. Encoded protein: CASSQDRVAYNEQFF.